This T cell receptor (beta chain) comes out of a study of shared clonotypes between healthy human individuals. Whole-study findings and limits: Estimated richness was generally greater in naive than memory subsets.

As concerns this clone: The antigen is undetermined.

Genomic DNA from each subset was divided evenly over several immunoSEQ plates. Clones were sequenced by immunoSEQ multiplex PCR, and TCRdb holds only the in-frame ones, with some missing. The sample lists about 1 million clones, 70% to 80% occurring once. Healthy adults negative for HIV, lacking recent acute infections or vaccinations, served as donors. The CDR3 is 14 residues long. Trimming took 0 bases from V and 9 from J, leaving 14 bases between them. Germline values: CDR1 MNHEY, CDR2 SVGAGI. The specimen sequenced was memory CD4+ T cells from PBMCs. Sample subset: CD45RA-negative fraction. This chain links TRBV6-5 with TRBJ2-5, with D perhaps matching TRBD1 (5 bases). The sequence derives from a man aged 18-30 years in good health. Some clones in this sample may be carry-over from other donors' samples. In nucleotides, the CDR3 is TGTGCCAGCAGTTACTCGAAGGGGCGACTGGCCCAGTACTTC. It yields the protein CASSYSKGRLAQYF.